Below, 5 T cell receptor beta chains from the same sample are listed, as sequenced in a study of T-cell reconstitution after alpha-beta-depleted transplantation in children (dated by TCRdb to the mid-2010s). Taken with the paper, the label for treatment or condition translates to: allogeneic hematopoietic cell transplantation with graft depleted of TCRalphabeta T cells and CD19 B cells. Library generation was performed with PCR. Reads for this sample came from an Illumina HiSeq 2500. TCR libraries were prepared with molecular barcoding, using unique molecular identifiers to normalize TCRbeta repertoire quantification. Clones were called with MiXCR by TCRdb after fastp trimmed the public reads at Q25, and only in-frame beta chains were retained. Entries are consolidated by CDR3 protein sequence, retaining the most common genes and DNA. Counted in this sample were approximately 500,000 distinct CDR3 sequences; over 25% of them appeared once. Approximately 39% of the sample goes to the ten largest clones.

The starting material was PBMCs, obtained before TCRalphabeta/CD19-depleted stem cell transplant. The receptors were gathered from a boy in the first two years of life with Wiskott-Aldrich syndrome, due to receive a stem cell transplant.

The sample holds a few counts of this clonotype. The chain carries TRBV5-1 and TRBJ2-1, with 8 nucleotides matching TRBD1. The CDR3 is 15 residues long. Germline V gene lookup returns CDR1 SGHRS and CDR2 YFSETQ. Unmatched junction bases numbered 7, after V lost 5 bases and J lost 3 bases. For the CDR3, the DNA is TGCGCCAGCAGTGGACAGGGTAGTATCTACAATGAGCAGTTCTTC. Its translation is CASSGQGSIYNEQFF.

This clonotype was counted a few times. The chain recombines TRBV11-2 with TRBJ2-1; either TRBD1 or TRBD2 may fit D (5 bases each). This CDR3 comprises 14 residues. Germline V gene sequence: CDR1 SGHAT, CDR2 FQNNGV. V was trimmed by 1 base and J by 6 bases, leaving 10 bases between them. The CDR3 here is CASSLGGTSNEQFF. CDR3 in DNA: TGTGCCAGCAGCTTAGGAGGGACCTCCAATGAGCAGTTCTTC.

The sample holds a few counts of this clonotype. The genes are TRBV12-3 or TRBV12-4 and TRBJ1-1, with TRBD1 identical over 8 bases. The CDR3 is made up of 12 amino acids. Trimming at V came to 6 bases and at J to 10 bases, leaving 7 bases not matched to a gene. CDR3 region: CASSRQGLAAFF. In nucleotides, the CDR3 is TGTGCCAGCAGCCGACAGGGGCTTGCAGCTTTCTTT.

The table lists this clonotype with a few counts. CDR3 sequence (DNA): TGCGCCAGCAGCTTGGACCCTATGGGTGAGCAGTTCTTC. It translates to CASSLDPMGEQFF. The chain joins TRBV5-1 to TRBJ2-1; no definite D call. The CDR3 extends over 13 amino acids. The V end lost 0 bases, the J end lost 9 bases, and 10 bases lay between the germline ends. The germline gives CDR1 SGHRS, CDR2 YFSETQ.

This clonotype was recorded a few times. The chain has TRBV4-2 and TRBJ2-1, with a possible D match to TRBD1 (6 bases). The CDR3 consists of 16 residues. Trimming took off 0 bases at V and 5 bases at J, with 14 bases between the two ends. CDR1 and CDR2 (germline): LGHNA, YNFKEQ. This CDR3 reads CASSQESTGLDNEQFF. The CDR3 nucleotides are TGTGCCAGCAGCCAAGAGTCTACAGGGTTAGACAATGAGCAGTTCTTC.